The next 3 T cell receptor beta chains were all read from a single sample in a study of cytomegalovirus exposure and HLA in healthy donors. The PCR ran on 60 Vbeta and 13 Jbeta primers. TCRdb keeps only in-frame clones here, not all; method: immunoSEQ multiplex PCR. This repertoire shows 95,000 to 110,000 clones, roughly 80% found once; its top ten account for about 4%. Sample: PBMCs. Receptors originate from a man aged 50 to 60 in good health and CMV-seropositive.

The chain joins TRBV29-1 to TRBJ2-1, with 11 bases lining up with TRBD1. CDR1 is SQVTM, CDR2 ANQGSEA, per germline. This CDR3 is 13 amino acids long. V was clipped by 4 bases and J by 9 bases; unmatched bases: 5. The CDR3 here is CSVAGTGGSEQFF. The CDR3 nucleotides are TGCAGCGTTGCCGGGACAGGGGGAAGTGAGCAGTTCTTC.

V usage is TRBV4-3 and J usage is TRBJ2-7, with 7 nucleotides matching TRBD2. V gave up 0 bases and J gave up 3 bases; unmatched junction bases: 8. CDR1 is LGHNA, CDR2 YSLEER, per germline. The CDR3 length is 16 residues. CDR3 nucleotide sequence: TGCGCCAGCAGCCAAGAATCCAGCGGGGCTGACTACGAGCAGTACTTC. It codes for CASSQESSGADYEQYF.

This rearrangement joins TRBV11-1 to TRBJ2-5, with 8 bases that match TRBD1. Germline V gene sequence: CDR1 SGHAT, CDR2 FQDESV (reference sequence). The length of the CDR3 is 14 residues. V was clipped by 5 bases and J by 2 bases; unmatched bases: 4. CDR3 coding DNA: TGTGCCAGCAGCCCAGGACAGGGACAAGAGACCCAGTACTTC. This encodes CASSPGQGQETQYF.